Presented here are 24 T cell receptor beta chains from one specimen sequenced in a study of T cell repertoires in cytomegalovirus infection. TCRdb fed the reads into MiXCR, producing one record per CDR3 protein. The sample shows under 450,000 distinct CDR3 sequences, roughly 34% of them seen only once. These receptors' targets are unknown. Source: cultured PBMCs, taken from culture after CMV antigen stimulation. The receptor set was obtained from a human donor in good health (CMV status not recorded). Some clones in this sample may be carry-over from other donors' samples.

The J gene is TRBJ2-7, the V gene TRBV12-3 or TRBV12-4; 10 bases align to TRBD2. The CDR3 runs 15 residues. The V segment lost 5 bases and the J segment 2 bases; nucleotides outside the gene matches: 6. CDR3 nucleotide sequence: TGTGCCAGCAGTGCCGGGACTAGCGTAACCTACGAGCAGTACTTC. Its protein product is CASSAGTSVTYEQYF.

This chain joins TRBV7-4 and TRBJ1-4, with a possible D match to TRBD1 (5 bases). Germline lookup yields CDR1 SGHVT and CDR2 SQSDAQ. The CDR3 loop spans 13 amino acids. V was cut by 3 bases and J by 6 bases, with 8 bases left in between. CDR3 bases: TGTGCCAGCAGCTTGGGGGTGTATGAAAAACTGTTTTTT. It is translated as CASSLGVYEKLFF.

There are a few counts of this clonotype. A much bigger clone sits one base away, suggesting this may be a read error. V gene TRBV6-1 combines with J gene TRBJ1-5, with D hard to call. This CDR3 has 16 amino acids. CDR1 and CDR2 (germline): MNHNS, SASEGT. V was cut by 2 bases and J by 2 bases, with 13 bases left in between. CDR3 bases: TGTGCCAGCAGTGAATTCTCCAGGCGCCGCAATCAGCCCCAGCATTTT. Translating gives CASSEFSRRRNQPQHF.

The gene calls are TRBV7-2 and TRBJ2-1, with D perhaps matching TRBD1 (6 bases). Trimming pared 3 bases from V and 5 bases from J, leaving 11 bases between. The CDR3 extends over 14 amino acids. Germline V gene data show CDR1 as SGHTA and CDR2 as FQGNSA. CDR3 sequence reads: CASSFRDKDNEQFF. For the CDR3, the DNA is TGTGCCAGCAGCTTCCGGGACAAGGACAATGAGCAGTTCTTC. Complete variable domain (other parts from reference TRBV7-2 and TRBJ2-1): GAGVSQSPSNKVTEKGKDVELRCDPISGHTALYWYRQSLGQGLEFLIYFQGNSAPDKSGLPSDRFSAERTGGSVSTLTIQRTQQEDSAVYLCASSFRDKDNEQFFGPGTRLTVL.

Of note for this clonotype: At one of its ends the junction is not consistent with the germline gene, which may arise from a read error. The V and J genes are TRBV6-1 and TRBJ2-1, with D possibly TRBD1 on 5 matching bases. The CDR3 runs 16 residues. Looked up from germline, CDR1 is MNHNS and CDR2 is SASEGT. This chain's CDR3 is CASSPRPTAVWPSGSF. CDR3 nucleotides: TGTGCCAGCAGCCCACGACCGACTGCCGTTTGGCCTTCAGGGTCATTC.

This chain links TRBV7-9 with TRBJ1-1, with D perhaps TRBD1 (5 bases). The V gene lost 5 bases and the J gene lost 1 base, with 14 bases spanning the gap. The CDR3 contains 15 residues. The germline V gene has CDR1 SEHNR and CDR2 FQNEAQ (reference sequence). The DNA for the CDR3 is TGTGCCAGCAGCCCAACGGGACGGCGGAACACTGAAGCTTTCTTT. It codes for CASSPTGRRNTEAFF.

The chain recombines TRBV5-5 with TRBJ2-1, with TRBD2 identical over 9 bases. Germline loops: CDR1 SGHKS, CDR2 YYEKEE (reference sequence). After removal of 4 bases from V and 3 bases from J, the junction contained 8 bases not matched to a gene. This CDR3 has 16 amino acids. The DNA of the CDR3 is TGTGCCAGCAGCGGTACCGGGACTAGCAGCTACAATGAGCAGTTCTTC. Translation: CASSGTGTSSYNEQFF.

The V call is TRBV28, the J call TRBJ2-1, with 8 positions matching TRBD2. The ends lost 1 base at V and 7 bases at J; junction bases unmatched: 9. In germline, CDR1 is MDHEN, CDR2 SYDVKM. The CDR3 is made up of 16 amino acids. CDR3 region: CASSLFVSGSRNEQFF. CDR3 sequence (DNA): TGTGCCAGCAGTTTATTCGTCAGCGGGAGTAGAAATGAGCAGTTCTTC.

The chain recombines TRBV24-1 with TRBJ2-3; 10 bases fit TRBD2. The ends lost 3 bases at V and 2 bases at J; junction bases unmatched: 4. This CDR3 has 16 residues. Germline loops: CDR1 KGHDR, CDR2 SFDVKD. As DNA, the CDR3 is TGTGCCACCAGTGATCGGACTAGCGGATACACAGATACGCAGTATTTT. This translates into CATSDRTSGYTDTQYF.

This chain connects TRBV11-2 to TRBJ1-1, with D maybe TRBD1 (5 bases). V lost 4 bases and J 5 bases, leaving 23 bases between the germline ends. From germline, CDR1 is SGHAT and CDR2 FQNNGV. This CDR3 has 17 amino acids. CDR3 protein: CASSSRVHLGRGTEAFF. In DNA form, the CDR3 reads TGTGCCAGCAGCTCTAGGGTGCATCTGGGGCGAGGGACTGAAGCTTTCTTT.

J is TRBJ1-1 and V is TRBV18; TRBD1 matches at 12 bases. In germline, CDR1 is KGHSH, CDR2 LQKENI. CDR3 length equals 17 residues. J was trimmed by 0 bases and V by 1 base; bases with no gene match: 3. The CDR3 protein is CASSPLGTGGLNTEAFF. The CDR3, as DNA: TGTGCCAGCTCACCACTCGGGACAGGGGGCCTGAACACTGAAGCTTTCTTT.

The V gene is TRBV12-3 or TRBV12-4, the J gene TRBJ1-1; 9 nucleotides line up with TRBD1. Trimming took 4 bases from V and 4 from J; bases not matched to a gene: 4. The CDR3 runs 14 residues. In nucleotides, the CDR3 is TGTGCCAGCAGTTCAACAGGGGGCCTCACTGAAGCTTTCTTT. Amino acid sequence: CASSSTGGLTEAFF.

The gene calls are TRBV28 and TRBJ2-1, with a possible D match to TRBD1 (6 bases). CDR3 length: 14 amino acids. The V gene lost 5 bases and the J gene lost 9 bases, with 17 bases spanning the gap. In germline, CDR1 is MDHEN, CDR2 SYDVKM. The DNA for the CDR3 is TGTGCCAGCAGTCCAGACAGGTTTCATCCTGAGCAGTTCTTC. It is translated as CASSPDRFHPEQFF.

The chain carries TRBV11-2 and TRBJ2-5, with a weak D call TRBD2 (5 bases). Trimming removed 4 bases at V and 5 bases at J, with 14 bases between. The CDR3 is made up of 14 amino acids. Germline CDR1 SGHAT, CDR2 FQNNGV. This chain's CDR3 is CASSSAATWETQYF. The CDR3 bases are TGTGCCAGCAGCTCAGCGGCAACATGGGAGACCCAGTACTTC. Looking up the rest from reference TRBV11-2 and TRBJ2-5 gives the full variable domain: EAGVAQSPRYKIIEKRQSVAFWCNPISGHATLYWYQQILGQGPKLLIQFQNNGVVDDSQLPKDRFSAERLKGVDSTLKIQPAKLEDSAVYLCASSSAATWETQYFGPGTRLLVL.

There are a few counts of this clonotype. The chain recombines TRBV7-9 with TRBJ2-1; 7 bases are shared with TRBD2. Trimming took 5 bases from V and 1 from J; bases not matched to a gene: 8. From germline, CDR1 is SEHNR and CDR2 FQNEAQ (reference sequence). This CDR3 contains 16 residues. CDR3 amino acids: CASSVTAAGSYNEQFF. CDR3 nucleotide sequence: TGTGCCAGCAGCGTCACAGCAGCGGGGTCCTACAATGAGCAGTTCTTC.

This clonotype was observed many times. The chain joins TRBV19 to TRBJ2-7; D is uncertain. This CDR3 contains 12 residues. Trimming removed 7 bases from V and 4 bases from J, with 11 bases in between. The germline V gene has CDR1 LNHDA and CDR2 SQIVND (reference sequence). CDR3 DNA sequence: TGTGCCAGTATGGGCAGGCAATACGAGCAGTACTTC. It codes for CASMGRQYEQYF. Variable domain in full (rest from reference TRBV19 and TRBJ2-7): DGGITQSPKYLFRKEGQNVTLSCEQNLNHDAMYWYRQDPGQGLRLIYYSQIVNDFQKGDIAEGYSVSREKKESFPLTVTSAQKNPTAFYLCASMGRQYEQYFGPGTRLTVT.

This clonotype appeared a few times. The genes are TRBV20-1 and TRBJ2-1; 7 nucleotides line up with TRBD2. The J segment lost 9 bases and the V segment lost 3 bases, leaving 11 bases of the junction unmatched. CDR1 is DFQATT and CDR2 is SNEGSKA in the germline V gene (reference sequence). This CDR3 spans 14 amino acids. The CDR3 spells CSARILAERGEQFF. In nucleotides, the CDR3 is TGCAGTGCTAGGATCCTAGCGGAGAGGGGTGAGCAGTTCTTC.

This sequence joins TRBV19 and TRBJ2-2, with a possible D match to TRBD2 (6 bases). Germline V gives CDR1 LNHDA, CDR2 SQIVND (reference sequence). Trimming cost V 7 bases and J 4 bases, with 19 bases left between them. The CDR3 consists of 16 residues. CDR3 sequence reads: CASTMGGGAGTGELFF. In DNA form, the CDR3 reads TGTGCCAGTACCATGGGAGGAGGGGCAGGCACCGGGGAGCTGTTTTTT.

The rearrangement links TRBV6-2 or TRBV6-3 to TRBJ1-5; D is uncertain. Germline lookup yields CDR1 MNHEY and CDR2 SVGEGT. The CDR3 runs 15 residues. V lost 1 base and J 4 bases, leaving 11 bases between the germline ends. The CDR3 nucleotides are TGTGCCAGCAGTTACTACGGACGGCCAAATCAGCCCCAGCATTTT. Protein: CASSYYGRPNQPQHF.

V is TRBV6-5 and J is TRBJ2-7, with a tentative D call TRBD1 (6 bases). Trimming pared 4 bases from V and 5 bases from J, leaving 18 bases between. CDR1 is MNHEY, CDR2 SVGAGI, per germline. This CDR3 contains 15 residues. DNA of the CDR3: TGTGCCAGCAGTTGCCCGATTTCTGGGGGCGACGAGCAGTACGTC. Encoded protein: CASSCPISGGDEQYV.

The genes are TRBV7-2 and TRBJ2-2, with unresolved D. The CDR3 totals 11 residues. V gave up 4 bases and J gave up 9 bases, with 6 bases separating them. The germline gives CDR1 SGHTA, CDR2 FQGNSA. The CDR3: CASSYLRELFF. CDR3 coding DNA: TGTGCCAGCAGCTACCTGAGGGAGCTGTTTTTT.

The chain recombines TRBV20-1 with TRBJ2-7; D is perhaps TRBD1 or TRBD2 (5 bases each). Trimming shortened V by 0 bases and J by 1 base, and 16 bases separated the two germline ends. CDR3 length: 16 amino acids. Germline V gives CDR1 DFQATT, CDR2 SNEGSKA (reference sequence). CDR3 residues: CSARDPSGRTSYEQYF. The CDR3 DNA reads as TGCAGTGCTAGAGATCCTTCGGGGCGGACTTCCTACGAGCAGTACTTC.

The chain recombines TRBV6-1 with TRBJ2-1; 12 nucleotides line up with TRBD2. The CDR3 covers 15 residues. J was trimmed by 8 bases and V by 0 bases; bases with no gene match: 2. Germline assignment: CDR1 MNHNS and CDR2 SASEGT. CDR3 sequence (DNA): TGTGCCAGCAGTGAAGCTTCTAGCGGGAGGGATGAGCAGTTCTTC. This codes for CASSEASSGRDEQFF.

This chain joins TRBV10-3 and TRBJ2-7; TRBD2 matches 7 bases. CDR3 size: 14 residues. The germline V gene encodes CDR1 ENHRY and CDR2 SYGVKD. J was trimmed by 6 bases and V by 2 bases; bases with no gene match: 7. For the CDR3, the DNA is TGTGCCATCAGTGAGGTGGGGGGAGGGAGCGAGCAGTACGTC. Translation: CAISEVGGGSEQYV.